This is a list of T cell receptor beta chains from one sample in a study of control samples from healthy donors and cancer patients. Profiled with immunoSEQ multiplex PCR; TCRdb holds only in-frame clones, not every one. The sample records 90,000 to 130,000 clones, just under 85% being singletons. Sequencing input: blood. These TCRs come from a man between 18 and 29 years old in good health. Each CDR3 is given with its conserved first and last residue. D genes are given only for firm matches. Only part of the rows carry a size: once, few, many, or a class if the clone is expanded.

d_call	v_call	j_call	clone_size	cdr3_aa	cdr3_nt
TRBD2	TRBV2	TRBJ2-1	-	CASSESPSGVSYNEQFF	TGTGCCAGCAGTGAAAGTCCTAGCGGGGTCTCCTACAATGAGCAGTTCTTC
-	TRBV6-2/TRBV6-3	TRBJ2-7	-	CASSQARYEQYF	TGTGCCAGCAGTCAAGCCCGATACGAGCAGTACTTC
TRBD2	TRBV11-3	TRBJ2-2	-	CASGTGGNTGELFF	TGTGCCAGCGGGACGGGGGGGAACACCGGGGAGCTGTTTTTT
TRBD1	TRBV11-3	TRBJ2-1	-	CASSSDRSSYNEQFF	TGTGCCAGCAGCTCGGACAGGAGCTCCTACAATGAGCAGTTCTTC
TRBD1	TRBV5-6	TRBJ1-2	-	CASSLLGTDYGYTF	TGTGCCAGCAGCTTGTTGGGGACAGACTATGGCTACACCTTC
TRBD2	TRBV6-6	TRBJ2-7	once	CASSPRASGTYEQYF	TGTGCCAGCAGCCCCCGGGCTAGCGGAACCTACGAGCAGTACTTC
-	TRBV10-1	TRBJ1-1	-	CASSESGNTEAFF	TGCGCCAGCAGTGAGTCCGGGAACACTGAAGCTTTCTTT
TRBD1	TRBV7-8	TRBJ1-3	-	CASSLSAGGDRASSGNTIYF	TGTGCCAGCAGCTTATCGGCCGGGGGGGACAGGGCCTCCTCTGGAAACACCATATATTTT
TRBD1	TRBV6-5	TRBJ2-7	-	CASSSDPGTGDEQYF	TGTGCCAGCAGTTCCGACCCCGGGACAGGGGACGAGCAGTACTTC
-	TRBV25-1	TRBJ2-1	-	CASSDPGRRDNEQFF	TGTGCCAGCAGTGACCCCGGGCGGCGGGACAATGAGCAGTTCTTC